What follows are 25 T cell receptor beta chains derived from one specimen sequenced in a study of cytomegalovirus exposure and HLA in healthy donors. PCR amplification relied on 60 Vbeta primers (plus 13 Jbeta primers). This table comes from immunoSEQ multiplex PCR, and its TCRdb copy is limited to in-frame clones, with some not included. The sample yields 200,000 or so clones, around 86% seen once. Sequencing input: PBMCs. These TCRs come from a woman aged 40-49 years in good health and CMV-seronegative.

This clone appeared a few times. The rearrangement uses TRBV4-2 and TRBJ2-5, with TRBD1 identical over 8 bases. V trimming: 4 bases; J trimming: 9 bases; junction bases outside the gene matches: 16. Per germline, CDR1 LGHNA and CDR2 YNFKEQ. CDR3 length: 16 residues. The CDR3 spells CASSPYDRGPAGAQYF. The DNA of the CDR3 is TGTGCCAGCAGCCCTTATGACAGGGGCCCCGCCGGGGCCCAGTACTTC.

The gene calls are TRBV5-4 and TRBJ1-1; 9 bases are shared with TRBD1. V was clipped by 1 base and J by 4 bases; unmatched bases: 5. The CDR3 totals 15 residues. Germline CDR1 reads SGHNT; CDR2 reads YYREEE (reference sequence). CDR3 in amino acids: CASSLRDRAGTEAFF. The CDR3 DNA sequence: TGTGCCAGCAGCTTGAGGGACAGGGCAGGCACTGAAGCTTTCTTT.

The rearrangement joins TRBV5-1 to TRBJ2-3, with 10 bases matching TRBD1. The CDR3 contains 15 residues. Germline assignment: CDR1 SGHRS and CDR2 YFSETQ. The V gene end was trimmed by 5 bases and the J gene end by 5 bases; junction bases not matched to a gene: 8. The DNA of the CDR3 is TGCGCCAGCAGATCCGACAGGGGGCAGAGAGATACGCAGTATTTT. Translated: CASRSDRGQRDTQYF. Complete variable domain (other parts from reference TRBV5-1 and TRBJ2-3): KAGVTQTPRYLIKTRGQQVTLSCSPISGHRSVSWYQQTPGQGLQFLFEYFSETQRNKGNFPGRFSGRQFSNSRSEMNVSTLELGDSALYLCASRSDRGQRDTQYFGPGTRLTVL.

This chain uses TRBV30 with TRBJ1-2; D is perhaps TRBD1 (5 bases). This CDR3 is built from 14 residues. The germline CDR1 and CDR2 sequences are GTSNPN and SVGIG (reference sequence). V lost 1 base and J 4 bases, leaving 13 bases between the germline ends. The CDR3 sequence is CAWSAWGSGYGYTF. CDR3 in DNA: TGTGCCTGGAGTGCTTGGGGCTCAGGCTATGGCTACACCTTC.

This chain links TRBV12-5 with TRBJ1-1; D not certain. V lost 3 bases and J 0 bases, leaving 8 bases between the germline ends. Germline V CDR1 and CDR2: LGHNT, FRNRAP. The CDR3 loop spans 14 amino acids. CDR3 sequence reads: CASGFEPLNTEAFF. The CDR3 bases are TGTGCTAGTGGTTTCGAGCCTCTGAACACTGAAGCTTTCTTT.

This sequence joins TRBV27 and TRBJ1-1; a weak D match, TRBD1 (6 bases). Per the germline V gene, CDR1 is MNHEY and CDR2 is SMNVEV (reference sequence). Deletions cut 4 bases from V and 3 bases from J, with 15 bases between. The CDR3 has 15 amino acids. The DNA for the CDR3 is TGTGCCAGCAGTTACAGCCAGGGGAGCTACACTGAAGCTTTCTTT. It yields the protein CASSYSQGSYTEAFF.

This clone occurred once. This chain uses TRBV10-1 with TRBJ2-4; 15 positions agree with TRBD2. The CDR3 is 20 residues long. Looked up from germline, CDR1 is WNHNN and CDR2 is SYGVQD (reference sequence). Germline trimming cut 6 bases from V and 1 base from J; bases unmatched to any gene: 13. For the CDR3, the DNA is TGCGCCAGCAGCCCGAGCGGACTAGCGGGAGGGAGTTCGGCCAAAAACATTCAGTACTTC. Protein sequence: CASSPSGLAGGSSAKNIQYF.

This rearrangement joins TRBV27 to TRBJ2-7; 7 positions match TRBD1. The V gene's germline CDR1 is MNHEY and CDR2 SMNVEV (reference sequence). V was clipped by 1 base and J by 2 bases; unmatched bases: 8. The CDR3 is 16 residues long. As DNA, the CDR3 is TGTGCCAGCAGTTTATTGGTGACAGGGACCCCCTACGAGCAGTACTTC. This gives the protein CASSLLVTGTPYEQYF.

The chain is built from TRBV5-4 and TRBJ2-7; TRBD2 agrees at 13 bases. In germline, CDR1 is SGHNT, CDR2 YYREEE (reference sequence). Losses at the gene ends were 0 bases for V and 6 bases for J; bases not matched to a gene: 6. There are 16 residues in the CDR3. The CDR3 is CASSLGTSGSRLEQYF. For the CDR3, the DNA is TGTGCCAGCAGCTTGGGGACTAGCGGGAGTCGCCTCGAGCAGTACTTC.

The chain's CDR3 is CASTYWGKAGVRKPQHF. CDR3 coding DNA: TGTGCCAGTACCTATTGGGGTAAAGCAGGGGTGCGTAAGCCCCAGCATTTT. The rearrangement joins TRBV19 to TRBJ1-5, with a possible D match to TRBD1 (6 bases). Looked up from germline, CDR1 is LNHDA and CDR2 is SQIVND (reference sequence). The CDR3 is 17 amino acids. The ends were cut back, 7 bases at V and 8 bases at J, with 27 bases in the middle.

The sample holds a few counts of this clone. For the CDR3, the DNA is TGTGCCAGCAGGCGGCCAAACGCGAACACCGGGGAGCTGTTTTTT. As protein: CASRRPNANTGELFF. The rearrangement joins TRBV6-6 to TRBJ2-2; D uncertain. The length of the CDR3 is 15 residues. Trimming removed 6 bases from V and 0 bases from J, with 11 bases in between. The germline gives CDR1 MNHNY, CDR2 SVGAGI (reference sequence).

The chain carries TRBV10-1 and TRBJ2-3; 8 positions match TRBD1. The germline V gene encodes CDR1 WNHNN and CDR2 SYGVQD (reference sequence). The CDR3 extends over 16 amino acids. Trimming took 0 bases from V and 6 from J; bases not matched to a gene: 8. Written as DNA, the CDR3 is TGCGCCAGCAGTGAGTCAAGGCAGGGGGCTGGGGATACGCAGTATTTT. It specifies CASSESRQGAGDTQYF.

The genes are TRBV13 and TRBJ1-4; D gene uncertain. Trimming took 7 bases from V and 3 from J, leaving 12 bases between them. CDR1 PRHDT and CDR2 FYEKMQ come from the germline V gene (reference sequence). The length of the CDR3 is 14 residues. CDR3 nucleotide sequence: TGTGCCAGCAACCCATTATCAGCTAATGAAAAACTGTTTTTT. This sequence encodes CASNPLSANEKLFF.

The rearrangement links TRBV25-1 to TRBJ2-7; 7 bases are shared with TRBD2. The CDR3 runs to 14 residues. Per the germline V gene, CDR1 is MGHDK and CDR2 is SYGVNS. J lost 5 bases, V lost 1 base, and 5 bases had no gene match. For the CDR3, the DNA is TGTGCCAGCAGTGAATGGGGGGGGAAGGACGAGCAGTACTTC. This codes for CASSEWGGKDEQYF.

The V gene is TRBV15, the J gene TRBJ1-4, with 7 bases matching TRBD1. V trimming: 1 base; J trimming: 5 bases; junction bases outside the gene matches: 13. This CDR3 region has 18 residues. Germline assignment: CDR1 LNHNV and CDR2 YYDKDF (reference sequence). In DNA form, the CDR3 reads TGTGCCACCAGCAGAGTATCCATACGACAGGGAAGAAATGAAAAACTGTTTTTT. Its protein product is CATSRVSIRQGRNEKLFF. Variable domain in full (rest from reference TRBV15 and TRBJ1-4): DAMVIQNPRYQVTQFGKPVTLSCSQTLNHNVMYWYQQKSSQAPKLLFHYYDKDFNNEADTPDNFQSRRPNTSFCFLDIRSPGLGDTAMYLCATSRVSIRQGRNEKLFFGSGTQLSVL.

This clone was picked up one time. The chain carries TRBV28 and TRBJ1-2; TRBD1 agrees at 8 bases. The V and J ends lost 6 bases and 2 bases, in that order; junction bases with no gene match: 5. Germline assignment: CDR1 MDHEN and CDR2 SYDVKM. The CDR3 is made up of 14 amino acids. The CDR3 here is CASSRGLLNYGYTF. The CDR3 DNA sequence: TGTGCCAGCAGCAGGGGGCTCTTAAACTATGGCTACACCTTC.

This clone has just one count. J is TRBJ1-2 and V is TRBV30, with D possibly TRBD1 on 6 matching bases. CDR3 length: 13 amino acids. Per the germline V gene, CDR1 is GTSNPN and CDR2 is SVGIG (reference sequence). V gave up 0 bases and J gave up 4 bases, with 9 bases separating them. CDR3 DNA sequence: TGTGCCTGGAGTGTGACAGGAGCCTATGGCTACACCTTC. Its translation is CAWSVTGAYGYTF.

This clone has only one observation. This sequence joins TRBV6-5 and TRBJ2-5, with 8 bases fitting TRBD2. Trimming cost V 6 bases and J 4 bases; bases outside gene matches: 7. This CDR3 has 14 amino acids. In germline, CDR1 is MNHEY, CDR2 SVGAGI. In nucleotides, the CDR3 is TGTGCCAGCAGCTCCGGGAGGGGGAGAGAGACCCAGTACTTC. Translated: CASSSGRGRETQYF.

This chain joins TRBV19 and TRBJ2-5; 9 bases fit TRBD2. The CDR3 sequence is 15 residues long. Trimming at V came to 6 bases and at J to 0 bases, leaving 5 bases not matched to a gene. Per germline, CDR1 LNHDA and CDR2 SQIVND (reference sequence). In nucleotides, the CDR3 is TGTGCCAGTAGGATGGGACTAGCTTACCAAGAGACCCAGTACTTC. This encodes CASRMGLAYQETQYF.

The chain links TRBV4-2 to TRBJ2-2, with 10 bases aligning to TRBD2. The length of the CDR3 is 19 residues. Per the germline V gene, CDR1 is LGHNA and CDR2 is YNFKEQ. V gave up 3 bases and J gave up 5 bases; unmatched junction bases: 15. In nucleotides, the CDR3 is TGTGCCAGCAGCCAGCCAGACCGACAGCGGGAGGGAGGGACCGGGGAGCTGTTTTTT. This translates into CASSQPDRQREGGTGELFF.

This clone showed up just a few times. The J gene is TRBJ2-5, the V gene TRBV18; perhaps TRBD2 as D (5 bases). With 3 bases removed from V and 4 bases from J, the gap between germline ends came to 6 bases. This CDR3 comprises 12 residues. Germline CDR1 is KGHSH and CDR2 is LQKENI. This CDR3 reads CASSPGAETQYF. The CDR3 region has the DNA TGTGCCAGCTCACCGGGAGCAGAGACCCAGTACTTC.

Worth noting for this clone: Relative to the germline gene, one junction end is altered; a read error may explain this. In the same sample, other DNA sequences code for this CDR3. The chain has TRBV5-1 and TRBJ2-5, with a tentative D call TRBD2 (6 bases). Germline V gene data show CDR1 as SGHRS and CDR2 as YFSETQ. This CDR3 has 15 amino acids. This CDR3 reads CASSLGGVLEETQYF. Written as DNA, the CDR3 is TGTGCCAGCAGCTTGGGCGGGGTCCTGGAGGAGACCCAGTACTTC.

The J gene is TRBJ2-1, the V gene TRBV28; 14 bases are a match to TRBD2. In germline, CDR1 is MDHEN, CDR2 SYDVKM. The V gene end was trimmed by 6 bases and the J gene end by 8 bases; junction bases not matched to a gene: 9. This CDR3 has 16 amino acids. CDR3 region: CASSFGGLAGEDEQFF. The CDR3 DNA follows: TGTGCCAGCAGCTTTGGGGGACTAGCGGGAGAGGATGAGCAGTTCTTC. The whole variable domain, remainder taken from reference TRBV28 and TRBJ2-1, is DVKVTQSSRYLVKRTGEKVFLECVQDMDHENMFWYRQDPGLGLRLIYFSYDVKMKEKGDIPEGYSVSREKKERFSLILESASTNQTSMYLCASSFGGLAGEDEQFFGPGTRLTVL.

As DNA, the CDR3 is TGTGCCAGCAGTTCCGTATGGTCACACAGGGTTTTCTATGGCTACACCTTC. It translates to CASSSVWSHRVFYGYTF. The chain uses TRBV27 and TRBJ1-2; a possible D gene is TRBD1 (6 bases). This CDR3 comprises 17 residues. CDR1 is MNHEY, CDR2 SMNVEV, per germline (reference sequence). Trimming left V 4 bases short and J 4 bases short, with 22 bases between.

This chain links TRBV19 with TRBJ1-2, with a tentative D call TRBD1 (5 bases). Trimming left V 4 bases short and J 5 bases short, with 17 bases between. Germline assignment: CDR1 LNHDA and CDR2 SQIVND (reference sequence). This CDR3 contains 15 residues. The CDR3 region is CASSSGAGRRYGYTF. DNA of the CDR3: TGTGCCAGTAGTAGTGGGGCAGGCAGACGGTATGGCTACACCTTC.